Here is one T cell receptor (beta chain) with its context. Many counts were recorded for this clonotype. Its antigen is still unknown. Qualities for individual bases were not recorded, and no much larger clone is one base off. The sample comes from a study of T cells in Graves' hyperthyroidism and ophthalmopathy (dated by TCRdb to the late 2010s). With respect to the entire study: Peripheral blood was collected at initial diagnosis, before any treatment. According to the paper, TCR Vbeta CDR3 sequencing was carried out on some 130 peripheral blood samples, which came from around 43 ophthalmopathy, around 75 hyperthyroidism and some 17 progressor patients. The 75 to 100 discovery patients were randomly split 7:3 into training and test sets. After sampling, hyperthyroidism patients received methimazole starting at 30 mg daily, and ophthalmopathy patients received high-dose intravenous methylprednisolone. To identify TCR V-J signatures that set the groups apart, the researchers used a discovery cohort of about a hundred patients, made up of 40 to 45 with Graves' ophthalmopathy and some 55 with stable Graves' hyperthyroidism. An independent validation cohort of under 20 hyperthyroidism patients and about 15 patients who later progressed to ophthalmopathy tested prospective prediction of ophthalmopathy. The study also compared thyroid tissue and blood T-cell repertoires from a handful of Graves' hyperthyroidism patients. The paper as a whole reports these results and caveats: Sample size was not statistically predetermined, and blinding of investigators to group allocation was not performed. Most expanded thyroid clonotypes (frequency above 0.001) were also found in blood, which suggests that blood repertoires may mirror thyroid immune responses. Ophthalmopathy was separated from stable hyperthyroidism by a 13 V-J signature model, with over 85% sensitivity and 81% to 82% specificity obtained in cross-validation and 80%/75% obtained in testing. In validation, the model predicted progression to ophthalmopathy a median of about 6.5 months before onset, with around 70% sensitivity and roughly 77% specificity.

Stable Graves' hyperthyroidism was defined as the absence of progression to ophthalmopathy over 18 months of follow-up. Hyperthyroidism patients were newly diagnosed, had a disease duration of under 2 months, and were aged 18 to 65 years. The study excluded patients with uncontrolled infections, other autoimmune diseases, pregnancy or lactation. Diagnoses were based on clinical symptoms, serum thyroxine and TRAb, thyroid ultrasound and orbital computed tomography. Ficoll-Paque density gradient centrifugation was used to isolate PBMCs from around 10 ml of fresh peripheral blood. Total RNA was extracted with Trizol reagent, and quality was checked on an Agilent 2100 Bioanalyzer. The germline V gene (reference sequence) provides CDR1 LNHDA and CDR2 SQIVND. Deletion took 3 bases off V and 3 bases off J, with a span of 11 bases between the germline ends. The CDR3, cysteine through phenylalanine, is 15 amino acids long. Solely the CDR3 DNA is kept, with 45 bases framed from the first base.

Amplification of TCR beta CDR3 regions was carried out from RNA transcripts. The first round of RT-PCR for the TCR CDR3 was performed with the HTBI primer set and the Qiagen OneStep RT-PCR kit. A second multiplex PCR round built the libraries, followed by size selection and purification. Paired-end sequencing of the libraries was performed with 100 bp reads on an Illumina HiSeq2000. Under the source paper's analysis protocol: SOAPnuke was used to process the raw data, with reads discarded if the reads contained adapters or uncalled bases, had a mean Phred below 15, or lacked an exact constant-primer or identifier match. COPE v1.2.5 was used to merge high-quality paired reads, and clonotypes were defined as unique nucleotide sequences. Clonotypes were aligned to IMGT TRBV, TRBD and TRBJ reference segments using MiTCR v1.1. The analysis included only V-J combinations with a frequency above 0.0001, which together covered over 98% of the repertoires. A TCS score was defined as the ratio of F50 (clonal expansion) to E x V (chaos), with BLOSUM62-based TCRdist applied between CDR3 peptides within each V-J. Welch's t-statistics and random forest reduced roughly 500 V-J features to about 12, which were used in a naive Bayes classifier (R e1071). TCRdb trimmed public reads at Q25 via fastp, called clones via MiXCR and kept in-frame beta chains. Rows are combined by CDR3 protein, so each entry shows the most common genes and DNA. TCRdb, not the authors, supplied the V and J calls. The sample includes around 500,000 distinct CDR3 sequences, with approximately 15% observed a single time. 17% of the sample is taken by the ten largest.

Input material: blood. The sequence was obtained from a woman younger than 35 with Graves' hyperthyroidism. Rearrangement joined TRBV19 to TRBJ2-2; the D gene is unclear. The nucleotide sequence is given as TGTGCCAGTAGTATCTTCCAGGTGCACACCGGGGAGCTGTTTTTT. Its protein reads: CASSIFQVHTGELFF.